These 13 T cell receptor beta chains originate from one sample sequenced in a study of shared clonotypes between healthy human individuals. Sequencing used immunoSEQ multiplex PCR; TCRdb keeps in-frame clones, though not all of them. The sample consists of 1,400,000 or so clones, 98% of them appearing once. Sequences were obtained from naive CD4+ T cells sorted from blood. Stated subset: CD45RA+ positively selected. These receptors were collected from a young man in good health.

The V and J genes are TRBV7-6 and TRBJ2-2; D is unclear. Between the trimmed V and J ends, which lost 5 bases and 1 base, there was a span of 5 bases. The CDR3 extends over 13 amino acids. The germline V gene has CDR1 SGHVS and CDR2 FNYEAQ. The CDR3 DNA sequence: TGTGCCAGCAGCCCTATGAACACCGGGGAGCTGTTTTTT. This gives the protein CASSPMNTGELFF.

The chain uses TRBV28 and TRBJ1-2, with TRBD1 identical over 7 bases. Germline CDR1 is MDHEN and CDR2 is SYDVKM. The CDR3 is made up of 16 amino acids. Germline trimming cut 4 bases from V and 4 bases from J; bases unmatched to any gene: 12. In nucleotides, the CDR3 is TGTGCCAGCAGTTGGGAAGCAGGGGGTCGGAGCTATGGCTACACCTTC. Protein: CASSWEAGGRSYGYTF.

Only a few counts were recorded for this clone. The V gene is TRBV10-1, the J gene TRBJ2-6; D call uncertain. The CDR3 covers 14 residues. Germline lookup yields CDR1 WNHNN and CDR2 SYGVQD (reference sequence). Trimming removed 3 bases at V and 0 bases at J, with 3 bases between. This chain's CDR3 is CASSDGSGANVLTF. CDR3 in DNA: TGCGCCAGCAGTGATGGCTCTGGGGCCAACGTCCTGACTTTC.

The chain couples TRBV28 to TRBJ1-5; 8 positions match TRBD1. The trim removed 5 bases at V and 7 bases at J, leaving 10 bases unmatched. Germline CDR1 is MDHEN and CDR2 is SYDVKM. This CDR3 is built from 15 residues. Here the CDR3 reads CASSSLPTGVQPQHF. CDR3 sequence (DNA): TGTGCCAGCAGTAGCCTACCGACAGGGGTCCAGCCCCAGCATTTT.

The chain combines TRBV5-8 with TRBJ2-5, with unresolved D. This CDR3 region has 15 residues. V lost 0 bases, J lost 4 bases, and 13 bases lay in between. Germline V gene data show CDR1 as SGHTS and CDR2 as YDEGEE. The CDR3 DNA reads as TGTGCCAGCAGCTTGGAGCTGGGGATAACAGAGACCCAGTACTTC. This sequence encodes CASSLELGITETQYF.

The V call is TRBV18, the J call TRBJ2-3; 13 bases are a match to TRBD2. J gave up 7 bases and V 3 bases, and 4 bases lay outside the gene matches. This CDR3 region has 15 residues. Germline values: CDR1 KGHSH, CDR2 LQKENI. In DNA form, the CDR3 reads TGTGCCAGCTCACCCGGACTAGCGGGAGTGAATACGCAGTATTTT. Protein sequence: CASSPGLAGVNTQYF.

The chain has TRBV5-4 and TRBJ2-3, with D maybe TRBD2 (6 bases). Trimming removed 4 bases from V and 2 bases from J, with 20 bases in between. This CDR3 is built from 17 residues. Germline loops: CDR1 SGHNT, CDR2 YYREEE (reference sequence). CDR3 sequence: CASSKSRDSKNTDTQYF. The CDR3 nucleotides read TGTGCCAGCAGCAAAAGCCGGGACTCAAAAAACACAGATACGCAGTATTTT.

The chain is built from TRBV5-4 and TRBJ2-7; 10 nucleotides agree with TRBD1. The CDR3 covers 15 residues. Trimming removed 4 bases from V and 0 bases from J; junction bases left unmatched: 4. Per the germline V gene, CDR1 is SGHNT and CDR2 is YYREEE (reference sequence). The CDR3 bases are TGTGCCAGCAGCATCCGGGACAGGGGCTCCTACGAGCAGTACTTC. As protein: CASSIRDRGSYEQYF.

The chain couples TRBV30 to TRBJ2-7; D is possibly TRBD2 (5 bases). CDR1 is GTSNPN, CDR2 SVGIG, per germline (reference sequence). The CDR3 runs 14 residues. V lost 1 base and J 1 base, leaving 11 bases between the germline ends. The CDR3 region has the DNA TGTGCCTGGAGTGCATGGGAGATGTCCTACGAGCAGTACTTC. The encoded protein is CAWSAWEMSYEQYF.

V and J are TRBV14 and TRBJ2-3, with 7 bases aligning to TRBD2. V lost 0 bases, J lost 7 bases, and 10 bases stayed unmatched. This CDR3 comprises 16 residues. Germline V gene data show CDR1 as SGHDN and CDR2 as FVKESK. The DNA of the CDR3 is TGTGCCAGCAGCCAAGATACGGGAGGTTATTCGTATACGCAGTATTTT. This gives the protein CASSQDTGGYSYTQYF.

The chain couples TRBV28 to TRBJ2-1, with TRBD2 as a possible D gene (6 bases). The CDR3 covers 14 residues. V lost 2 bases to trimming and J lost 8 bases, with 13 bases between them. Germline assignment: CDR1 MDHEN and CDR2 SYDVKM. Here the CDR3 DNA reads TGTGCCAGCAGTTTAGCGGGGCTGGGAGATGAGCAGTTCTTC. Translation: CASSLAGLGDEQFF. The full variable domain, its missing parts supplied by reference TRBV28 and TRBJ2-1, is DVKVTQSSRYLVKRTGEKVFLECVQDMDHENMFWYRQDPGLGLRLIYFSYDVKMKEKGDIPEGYSVSREKKERFSLILESASTNQTSMYLCASSLAGLGDEQFFGPGTRLTVL.

A single count supports this clone. The CDR3 here is CASSFSRTGDNTIYF. As DNA, the CDR3 is TGTGCCAGCAGCTTCTCCCGGACAGGGGACAACACCATATATTTT. V is TRBV7-9 and J is TRBJ1-3; 9 bases are a match to TRBD1. The length of the CDR3 is 15 residues. CDR1 is SEHNR and CDR2 is FQNEAQ in the germline V gene (reference sequence). Unmatched junction bases numbered 7, after V lost 3 bases and J lost 7 bases.

The chain joins TRBV5-1 to TRBJ2-3; D possibly corresponds to TRBD2 (5 bases). Per germline, CDR1 SGHRS and CDR2 YFSETQ. Trimming pared 0 bases from V and 1 base from J, leaving 9 bases between. This CDR3 is built from 15 residues. As DNA, the CDR3 is TGCGCCAGCAGCTTGGGACCGGAGGGCACAGATACGCAGTATTTT. Its protein product is CASSLGPEGTDTQYF. The whole variable domain, filled in from reference TRBV5-1 and TRBJ2-3, reads KAGVTQTPRYLIKTRGQQVTLSCSPISGHRSVSWYQQTPGQGLQFLFEYFSETQRNKGNFPGRFSGRQFSNSRSEMNVSTLELGDSALYLCASSLGPEGTDTQYFGPGTRLTVL.